This TCR beta chain emerged from a study of beta chain features in type 1 diabetes. The CDR3 is 15 residues long. The V segment lost 6 bases and the J segment 4 bases; nucleotides outside the gene matches: 10. Germline V gene sequence: CDR1 MDHEN, CDR2 SYDVKM. This clone showed up just a few times. Its antigen is undetermined. cDNA synthesis used the whole RNA isolate, giving expressed TCRB sequences. Using immunoSEQ multiplex PCR, the repertoire was profiled, and TCRdb retains in-frame clones only, with some absent. The table has about half a million clones, approximately 28% seen once. Findings of the study overall: There was a moderate but significant shortening of TCRB CDR3s in all four CD4+ subsets of Type 1 diabetes patients. A potential influence of HLA type upon TCRB rearrangement remained unresolved herein.

This TCR derives from a man aged 18-30 years in good health. Material: naive CD4+ T cells from blood. The chain links TRBV28 to TRBJ2-3; 7 bases align to TRBD1. CDR3 loop: CASRLRQGSADTQYF. The DNA of the CDR3 is TGTGCCAGCAGGCTGCGACAGGGATCAGCAGATACGCAGTATTTT.